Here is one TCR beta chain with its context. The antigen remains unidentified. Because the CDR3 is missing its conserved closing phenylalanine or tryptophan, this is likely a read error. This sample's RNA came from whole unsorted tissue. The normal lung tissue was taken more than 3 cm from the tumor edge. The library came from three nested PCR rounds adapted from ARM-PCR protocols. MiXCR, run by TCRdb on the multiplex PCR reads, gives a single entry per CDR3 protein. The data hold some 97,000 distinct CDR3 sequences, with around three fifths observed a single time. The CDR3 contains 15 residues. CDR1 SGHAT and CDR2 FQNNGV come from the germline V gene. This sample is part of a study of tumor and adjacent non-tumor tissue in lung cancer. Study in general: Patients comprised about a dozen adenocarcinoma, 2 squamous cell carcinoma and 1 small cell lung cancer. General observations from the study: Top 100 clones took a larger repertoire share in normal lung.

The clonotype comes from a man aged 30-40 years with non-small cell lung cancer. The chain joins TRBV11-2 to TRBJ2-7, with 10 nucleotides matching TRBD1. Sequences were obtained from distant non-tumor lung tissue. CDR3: CACSIPGQGSYEQYL. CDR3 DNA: TGTGCCTGCAGCATACCGGGACAGGGGTCCTATGAGCAGTACTTA.